The next 27 T cell receptor beta chains were all read from a single sample in a study of Graves' ophthalmopathy and Graves' hyperthyroidism. The TCR beta CDR3 regions underwent amplification from RNA transcripts. HTBI primers were employed in first-round RT-PCR, then a second-round multiplex PCR followed. TCRdb re-called the multiplex PCR reads through MiXCR, storing one row per CDR3 protein. The table lists under 200,000 distinct CDR3 sequences, over 35% of them singletons. The sequenced material came from peripheral blood. These receptors all come from a woman aged 35 to 49 with Graves' ophthalmopathy.

This clonotype was observed a few times. The gene calls are TRBV6-1 and TRBJ2-4; perhaps D is TRBD1 or TRBD2 (5 bases each). The CDR3 is 13 amino acids. Germline V gene lookup returns CDR1 MNHNS and CDR2 SASEGT. V lost 6 bases to trimming and J lost 6 bases, with 12 bases between them. The CDR3 reads CASRPGGRNIQYF. The CDR3 DNA is TGTGCCAGCAGGCCTGGGGGTAGAAACATTCAGTACTTC.

The chain employs TRBV6-2 or TRBV6-3 and TRBJ2-7, with 7 bases identical to TRBD1. CDR1 and CDR2 (germline): MNHEY, SVGEGT. This CDR3 comprises 14 residues. Trimming took 5 bases from V and 7 from J; bases not matched to a gene: 11. The CDR3 is CASSTRQGREEQYF. Written as DNA, the CDR3 is TGTGCCAGCAGTACTAGACAGGGCCGAGAAGAGCAGTACTTC.

This clonotype showed up many times. The gene calls are TRBV7-2 and TRBJ2-5; 10 nucleotides align to TRBD2. Trimming took 1 base from V and 5 from J; bases not matched to a gene: 4. The germline V gene has CDR1 SGHTA and CDR2 FQGNSA. The CDR3 length is 15 residues. The chain's CDR3 is CASSLEGLARETQYF. In nucleotides, the CDR3 is TGTGCCAGCAGCTTAGAGGGACTAGCGAGGGAGACCCAGTACTTC.

The chain recombines TRBV7-9 with TRBJ2-5; TRBD2 agrees at 12 bases. The CDR3 contains 14 residues. The V and J ends lost 5 bases and 4 bases, in that order; junction bases with no gene match: 2. Germline CDR1 SEHNR, CDR2 FQNEAQ (reference sequence). DNA of the CDR3: TGTGCCAGCAGCCGGACTAGCGGGACAGAGACCCAGTACTTC. It is translated as CASSRTSGTETQYF.

This clonotype was seen at least ten times. J is TRBJ2-6 and V is TRBV12-3 or TRBV12-4; no definite D call. V was trimmed by 3 bases and J by 0 bases, leaving 6 bases between them. The CDR3 consists of 15 residues. The CDR3 bases are TGTGCCAGCAGTTTGCAGTCCTCTGGGGCCAACGTCCTGACTTTC. Protein product: CASSLQSSGANVLTF.

This clonotype was recorded at least ten times. The chain combines TRBV4-1 with TRBJ1-2, with a possible D match to TRBD1 (6 bases). Germline V gives CDR1 MGHRA, CDR2 YSYEKL. The CDR3 extends over 16 amino acids. Trimming cost V 4 bases and J 8 bases, with 23 bases left between them. This chain's CDR3 is CASSLRVSGEFRGYTF. CDR3 sequence (DNA): TGCGCCAGCAGCCTACGGGTGTCAGGGGAATTTAGGGGCTACACCTTC.

This clonotype has a count of ten or more. The V call is TRBV20-1, the J call TRBJ2-7, with 8 positions matching TRBD2. CDR3 length equals 12 residues. The V gene end was trimmed by 3 bases and the J gene end by 10 bases; junction bases not matched to a gene: 8. The V gene's germline CDR1 is DFQATT and CDR2 SNEGSKA (reference sequence). In DNA form, the CDR3 reads TGCAGTGCTAGTAACCCGGGAGGGGCTCAGTACTTC. This translates into CSASNPGGAQYF.

The chain carries TRBV30 and TRBJ2-7; TRBD1 matches at 11 bases. The CDR3 length is 11 residues. Germline CDR1 GTSNPN, CDR2 SVGIG (reference sequence). Trimming took 3 bases from V and 13 from J; bases not matched to a gene: 5. This chain's CDR3 is CAWRGQGGLYF. DNA of the CDR3: TGTGCCTGGAGGGGACAGGGGGGCCTTTACTTC.

The sample holds many counts of this clonotype. This chain uses TRBV7-3 with TRBJ2-2; perhaps TRBD1 as D (6 bases). Germline loops: CDR1 SGHTA, CDR2 FQGTGA. V was cut by 5 bases and J by 0 bases, with 13 bases left in between. CDR3 length: 16 residues. CDR3 residues: CASSPGTSSNTGELFF. In DNA, the CDR3 is TGTGCCAGCAGCCCCGGGACATCCTCGAACACCGGGGAGCTGTTTTTT.

This clonotype was seen at least ten times. The rearrangement joins TRBV4-1 to TRBJ2-7; 8 bases fit TRBD2. This CDR3 has 14 amino acids. Trimming took 3 bases from V and 7 from J; bases not matched to a gene: 8. Germline V gene sequence: CDR1 MGHRA, CDR2 YSYEKL. The CDR3 here is CASSQWRGVPEQYF. CDR3 nucleotides: TGCGCCAGCAGCCAGTGGCGGGGGGTTCCAGAGCAGTACTTC.

The J gene is TRBJ1-3, the V gene TRBV18; TRBD1 might be the D (6 bases). Germline V gene lookup returns CDR1 KGHSH and CDR2 LQKENI. V was cut by 3 bases and J by 4 bases, with 19 bases left in between. CDR3 length: 17 residues. The CDR3 loop reads CASSPGAYSARGNTIYF. The DNA of the CDR3 is TGTGCCAGCTCACCGGGGGCCTACTCGGCGCGGGGAAACACCATATATTTT.

The table lists this clonotype with many counts. The rearrangement uses TRBV11-1 and TRBJ1-6; D possibly corresponds to TRBD1 (6 bases). The germline gives CDR1 SGHAT, CDR2 FQDESV (reference sequence). V was pared by 5 bases and J by 10 bases, with 24 bases between. The CDR3 length is 17 residues. This CDR3 is CASSQRGQWADRSPLHF. The CDR3 bases are TGTGCCAGCAGCCAAAGGGGACAATGGGCTGACAGATCACCCCTCCACTTT.

The chain joins TRBV28 to TRBJ1-6, with 8 bases aligning to TRBD1. V lost 6 bases and J lost 9; bases outside the gene matches: 7. CDR1 is MDHEN, CDR2 SYDVKM, per germline. The CDR3 extends over 14 amino acids. CDR3 bases: TGTGCCAGCAGATCAGGGGGCAGTGGTTCACCCCTCCACTTT. Its protein product is CASRSGGSGSPLHF.

This clonotype was seen repeatedly, ten times or more. V and J are TRBV10-3 and TRBJ1-6, with TRBD1 identical over 9 bases. The CDR3 consists of 16 residues. Losses at the gene ends were 2 bases for V and 7 bases for J; bases not matched to a gene: 6. CDR1 ENHRY and CDR2 SYGVKD come from the germline V gene. CDR3 residues: CAISEPGTGPNSPLHF. The CDR3 nucleotides are TGTGCCATCAGTGAGCCGGGGACAGGGCCCAATTCACCCCTCCACTTT.

The chain links TRBV13 to TRBJ1-5; weak D call: TRBD1 (6 bases). CDR3 length equals 20 residues. CDR1 is PRHDT and CDR2 is FYEKMQ in the germline V gene (reference sequence). The V end was cut by 6 bases, the J end by 7 bases, with 34 bases between. The CDR3 DNA sequence: TGTGCCAGCAGTTTAATCCTAAGTGCTGGGGCAGGGGAGCCGGGGCAGCCCCAGCATTTT. Amino acids: CASSLILSAGAGEPGQPQHF.

Ten or more counts support this clonotype. The J gene is TRBJ1-2, the V gene TRBV2; a possible D gene is TRBD1 (6 bases). This CDR3 spans 12 amino acids. V lost 9 bases and J lost 6, with 14 bases in between. Germline CDR1 is SNHLY and CDR2 is FYNNEI. CDR3 DNA: TGTGCCAGGAGGGGGGACCCCGATGGCTACACCTTC. Its protein is CARRGDPDGYTF.

This clonotype was recorded many times. DNA for the CDR3: TGCAGTGCCCCCCGGCCTGGTGGCAATCAGCCCCAGCATTTT. This encodes CSAPRPGGNQPQHF. This chain connects TRBV20-1 to TRBJ1-5, with D unresolved. Trimming stripped 6 bases from V and 2 bases from J, with 14 bases between. This CDR3 has 14 amino acids. CDR1 DFQATT and CDR2 SNEGSKA come from the germline V gene (reference sequence).

This clonotype has just a few counts. This rearrangement joins TRBV6-2 or TRBV6-3 to TRBJ2-4; D might be TRBD1 (6 bases). Looked up from germline, CDR1 is MNHEY and CDR2 is SVGEGT. With 2 bases removed from V and 6 bases from J, the gap between germline ends came to 11 bases. The length of the CDR3 is 14 residues. CDR3 nucleotides: TGTGCCAGCAGTTACCCCGGGACAAGAAACATTCAGTACTTC. Amino acid sequence: CASSYPGTRNIQYF.

This chain uses TRBV30 with TRBJ2-7; 10 bases line up with TRBD2. V lost 4 bases, J lost 7 bases, and 7 bases stayed unmatched. The CDR3 length is 13 residues. Looked up from germline, CDR1 is GTSNPN and CDR2 is SVGIG (reference sequence). The CDR3 DNA reads TGTGCCTGGACTAGCGGGAGTCCCGGGGAGCAGTACTTC. Encoded protein: CAWTSGSPGEQYF.

V gene TRBV24-1 combines with J gene TRBJ2-5, with D possibly matching TRBD2 (6 bases). The CDR3 is 15 residues long. Deletions cut 9 bases from V and 2 bases from J, with 18 bases between. Germline CDR1 is KGHDR and CDR2 is SFDVKD. For the CDR3, the DNA is TGTGCCACCGGGACTGAGGGAGGTCGGCAAGAGACCCAGTACTTC. Its protein product is CATGTEGGRQETQYF.

This chain joins TRBV20-1 and TRBJ2-4; 8 nucleotides match TRBD2. The V and J ends lost 4 bases and 11 bases, in that order; junction bases with no gene match: 10. Germline V lookup: CDR1 DFQATT, CDR2 SNEGSKA (reference sequence). This CDR3 is 13 amino acids long. The CDR3 nucleotides are TGCAGTGCTAAGAGAGATAGCGGGATTCTTCAGTACTTC. The encoded protein is CSAKRDSGILQYF.

This chain joins TRBV12-3 or TRBV12-4 and TRBJ1-2; D perhaps matches TRBD1 (6 bases). Trimming shortened V by 6 bases and J by 4 bases, and 18 bases separated the two germline ends. The CDR3 extends over 15 amino acids. CDR3 loop: CASRTGTSAFYGYTF. The CDR3 DNA follows: TGTGCCAGCAGAACCGGGACATCGGCTTTCTATGGCTACACCTTC.

CDR3 residues: CASSGGTGSTEAFF. In DNA form, the CDR3 reads TGTGCCAGTAGTGGTGGGACAGGGTCGACTGAAGCTTTCTTT. This chain connects TRBV19 to TRBJ1-1, with 9 nucleotides matching TRBD1. J gave up 5 bases and V 5 bases, and 6 bases lay outside the gene matches. CDR1 and CDR2 from the germline V gene are LNHDA and SQIVND (reference sequence). CDR3 length equals 14 residues. The variable domain in full, with the rest retrieved from reference TRBV19 and TRBJ1-1, is DGGITQSPKYLFRKEGQNVTLSCEQNLNHDAMYWYRQDPGQGLRLIYYSQIVNDFQKGDIAEGYSVSREKKESFPLTVTSAQKNPTAFYLCASSGGTGSTEAFFGQGTRLTVV.

This clonotype was seen many times. The chain uses TRBV7-9 and TRBJ2-5; weak D call: TRBD1 (6 bases). The CDR3 runs to 13 residues. Trimming removed 5 bases from V and 3 bases from J, with 10 bases in between. Per the germline V gene, CDR1 is SEHNR and CDR2 is FQNEAQ (reference sequence). The CDR3 sequence: CASSTQGKETQYF. In nucleotides, the CDR3 is TGTGCCAGCAGCACACAGGGCAAAGAGACCCAGTACTTC.

The gene calls are TRBV6-1 and TRBJ1-2, with TRBD1 identical over 7 bases. CDR1 is MNHNS, CDR2 SASEGT, per germline. After removal of 2 bases from V and 4 bases from J, the junction contained 7 bases not matched to a gene. The CDR3 runs 15 residues. In DNA, the CDR3 is TGTGCCAGCAGTGAACCGGGACAGTCGGTCTATGGCTACACCTTC. Translated, it gives CASSEPGQSVYGYTF.

This clonotype was seen at least ten times. This chain uses TRBV6-1 with TRBJ1-2; the D is unclear. In germline, CDR1 is MNHNS, CDR2 SASEGT. The CDR3 covers 15 residues. With 4 bases removed from V and 4 bases from J, the gap between germline ends came to 16 bases. As DNA, the CDR3 is TGTGCCAGCAGTGGGGCAAAGGAACTCCTCTATGGCTACACCTTC. Its protein is CASSGAKELLYGYTF.

This clonotype was recorded only once. J is TRBJ2-7 and V is TRBV19; TRBD1 matches 9 bases. Trimming removed 3 bases from V and 9 bases from J; junction bases left unmatched: 9. This CDR3 region has 14 residues. Per germline, CDR1 LNHDA and CDR2 SQIVND (reference sequence). The CDR3 DNA is TGTGCCAGTAGTATCCCCGGGACAGGGCGAAGGCAGTACTTC. This encodes CASSIPGTGRRQYF.